The 20 T cell receptor beta chains reported below all come from one sample, sequenced in a study of T cell responses to AZD1222 COVID-19 vaccine. Repertoires were generated with immunoSEQ multiplex PCR, while TCRdb's copy carries only in-frame clones and drops some. The sample contains approximately 81,000 clones, under 90% of which appear only once. The sequences come from peripheral blood, collected 28 days after the second AZD1222 dose. The receptors come from an adult who received the AZD1222 COVID-19 vaccine.

V gene TRBV27 combines with J gene TRBJ1-2; D possibly corresponds to TRBD1 (5 bases). The CDR3 length is 13 residues. V dropped 0 bases and J dropped 7 bases, with 9 bases sitting between them. Germline lookup yields CDR1 MNHEY and CDR2 SMNVEV (reference sequence). The CDR3 bases are TGTGCCAGCAGTTTATCTGGACACCTTGGCTACACCTTC. Translated, it gives CASSLSGHLGYTF.

The chain recombines TRBV27 with TRBJ2-3, with TRBD2 matching over 9 bases. V lost 3 bases to trimming and J lost 6 bases; unmatched junction nucleotides: 10. There are 16 residues in the CDR3. Germline CDR1 and CDR2: MNHEY and SMNVEV (reference sequence). The CDR3 protein is CASSFRGRAGKDTQYF. Written as DNA, the CDR3 is TGTGCCAGCAGTTTCCGCGGGAGGGCCGGGAAGGATACGCAGTATTTT.

The rearrangement joins TRBV9 to TRBJ2-3; the match to TRBD2 covers 10 bases. V gave up 3 bases and J gave up 0 bases; unmatched junction bases: 1. The CDR3 totals 15 residues. Germline lookup yields CDR1 SGDLS and CDR2 YYNGEE. CDR3 bases: TGTGCCAGCAGCGCGACTAGCGGGAGCACAGATACGCAGTATTTT. Its translation is CASSATSGSTDTQYF. The full variable domain, with the rest looked up from reference TRBV9 and TRBJ2-3, is DSGVTQTPKHLITATGQRVTLRCSPRSGDLSVYWYQQSLDQGLQFLIQYYNGEERAKGNILERFSAQQFPDLHSELNLSSLELGDSALYFCASSATSGSTDTQYFGPGTRLTVL.

The rearrangement joins TRBV28 to TRBJ1-5, with 7 bases fitting TRBD1. Germline V CDR1 and CDR2: MDHEN, SYDVKM. With V trimmed by 9 bases and J by 2 bases, 7 bases remained unmatched. This CDR3 contains 14 residues. In DNA form, the CDR3 reads TGTGCCAGTCACAGGGGATCGGGCAATCAGCCCCAGCATTTT. Amino acid sequence: CASHRGSGNQPQHF.

This clone is a singleton in its sample. V usage is TRBV28 and J usage is TRBJ2-1, with TRBD1 identical over 7 bases. Germline assignment: CDR1 MDHEN and CDR2 SYDVKM. V gave up 6 bases and J gave up 8 bases; unmatched junction bases: 10. This CDR3 is built from 14 residues. The CDR3: CASRHEGARDEQFF. CDR3 DNA: TGTGCCAGCAGGCACGAGGGGGCAAGGGATGAGCAGTTCTTC.

The chain employs TRBV11-1 and TRBJ2-1; 8 bases are shared with TRBD2. With 5 bases clipped from V and 9 bases from J, the junction kept 12 bases outside the gene matches. Germline CDR1 SGHAT, CDR2 FQDESV (reference sequence). The CDR3 totals 15 residues. The CDR3 loop is CASSLRSGSFTEQFF. The CDR3 DNA is TGTGCCAGCAGCCTACGGAGCGGGAGTTTCACTGAGCAGTTCTTC. The whole variable domain, remainder taken from reference TRBV11-1 and TRBJ2-1, is EAEVAQSPRYKITEKSQAVAFWCDPISGHATLYWYRQILGQGPELLVQFQDESVVDDSQLPKDRFSAERLKGVDSTLKIQPAELGDSAMYLCASSLRSGSFTEQFFGPGTRLTVL.

The CDR3 DNA sequence: TGTGCCAGCAGCTTTAGCGGGAGGGCCGTCAATGAGCAGTTCTTC. The encoded protein is CASSFSGRAVNEQFF. The rearrangement links TRBV11-2 to TRBJ2-1; 11 nucleotides match TRBD2. There are 15 residues in the CDR3. After removal of 3 bases from V and 6 bases from J, the junction contained 4 bases not matched to a gene. CDR1 is SGHAT, CDR2 FQNNGV, per germline.

This chain connects TRBV7-6 to TRBJ2-1, with 7 bases identical to TRBD2. CDR3 size: 18 residues. After removal of 1 base from V and 7 bases from J, the junction contained 16 bases not matched to a gene. CDR1 is SGHVS, CDR2 FNYEAQ, per germline. The CDR3 is CASSLGGLSGRVRNEQFF. The DNA of the CDR3 is TGTGCCAGCAGCTTAGGGGGACTAAGCGGGCGGGTCCGGAATGAGCAGTTCTTC.

The V call is TRBV27, the J call TRBJ1-3; unclear D gene. V gave up 8 bases and J gave up 0 bases, with 5 bases separating them. The CDR3 is 12 residues long. Germline loops: CDR1 MNHEY, CDR2 SMNVEV (reference sequence). In DNA form, the CDR3 reads TGTGCCAGCGGTCCCTCTGGAAACACCATATATTTT. Protein product: CASGPSGNTIYF.

This clone was seen a handful of times. V gene TRBV5-6 combines with J gene TRBJ1-4, with D unclear. Trimming took 2 bases from V and 0 from J, leaving 8 bases between them. Germline V lookup: CDR1 SGHDT, CDR2 YYEEEE. The CDR3 runs to 15 residues. CDR3 sequence reads: CASSFTLSTNEKLFF. Written as DNA, the CDR3 is TGTGCCAGCAGCTTTACGCTCTCAACTAATGAAAAACTGTTTTTT.

This chain connects TRBV27 to TRBJ2-7; TRBD1 agrees at 8 bases. Losses at the gene ends were 4 bases for V and 2 bases for J; bases not matched to a gene: 10. The CDR3 extends over 16 amino acids. Germline assignment: CDR1 MNHEY and CDR2 SMNVEV (reference sequence). The CDR3 region is CASSSTPGTGTYEQYF. CDR3 in DNA: TGTGCCAGCAGTTCCACCCCCGGGACAGGTACCTACGAGCAGTACTTC.

V gene TRBV9 combines with J gene TRBJ2-7, with a tentative D call TRBD2 (6 bases). Germline CDR1 is SGDLS and CDR2 is YYNGEE. Trimming left V 0 bases short and J 3 bases short, with 13 bases between. This CDR3 is 15 amino acids long. In DNA form, the CDR3 reads TGTGCCAGCAGCGTAGGAGGTAGCGGTTACTACGAGCAGTACTTC. This codes for CASSVGGSGYYEQYF.

The J gene is TRBJ1-3, the V gene TRBV28; D unresolved. The length of the CDR3 is 15 residues. V was trimmed by 6 bases and J by 3 bases, leaving 15 bases between them. Per the germline V gene, CDR1 is MDHEN and CDR2 is SYDVKM. CDR3 bases: TGTGCCAGCAGCACCCGTAGCCGCGGTGGAAACACCATATATTTT. The encoded protein is CASSTRSRGGNTIYF.

The V and J genes are TRBV7-2 and TRBJ2-3; D unclear. This CDR3 is built from 12 residues. Trimming took 7 bases from V and 6 from J, leaving 11 bases between them. Germline values: CDR1 SGHTA, CDR2 FQGNSA. CDR3 nucleotide sequence: TGTGCCAGCACCTCAGAGTCGGATACGCAGTATTTT. It is translated as CASTSESDTQYF.

The chain links TRBV6-6 to TRBJ2-7; D perhaps matches TRBD1 (7 bases). V was shortened by 2 bases and J by 3 bases, with 17 bases between the two germline ends. The CDR3 has 16 amino acids. The germline V gene has CDR1 MNHNY and CDR2 SVGAGI (reference sequence). The DNA for the CDR3 is TGTGCCAGCAGTTACGGAGGCGGGACAGAAATCTACGAGCAGTACTTC. It is translated as CASSYGGGTEIYEQYF.

This sequence joins TRBV11-2 and TRBJ2-7; 7 bases map to TRBD1. With V trimmed by 4 bases and J by 9 bases, 12 bases remained unmatched. The CDR3 spans 14 residues. Germline values: CDR1 SGHAT, CDR2 FQNNGV. CDR3 in DNA: TGTGCCAGCAGCTCGGACAGGACCCCCCTAGGGCAGTACTTC. This encodes CASSSDRTPLGQYF.

The chain joins TRBV14 to TRBJ1-6, with D perhaps TRBD1 (6 bases). Germline CDR1 is SGHDN and CDR2 is FVKESK. There are 14 residues in the CDR3. V lost 5 bases, J lost 7 bases, and 12 bases lay in between. This CDR3 is CASSFGQPNSPLHF. The CDR3 nucleotides read TGTGCCAGCAGCTTTGGACAGCCAAATTCACCCCTCCACTTT.

The J gene is TRBJ1-1, the V gene TRBV19; 8 positions match TRBD1. The CDR3 spans 14 residues. Losses at the gene ends were 5 bases for V and 5 bases for J; bases not matched to a gene: 7. Germline CDR1 LNHDA, CDR2 SQIVND (reference sequence). This CDR3 is CASSPGGARTEAFF. The CDR3 bases are TGTGCCAGTAGTCCAGGGGGCGCGCGGACTGAAGCTTTCTTT.

This chain links TRBV19 with TRBJ1-1; 7 bases line up with TRBD1. The trim removed 6 bases at V and 5 bases at J, leaving 6 bases unmatched. The CDR3 has 13 amino acids. Germline CDR1 reads LNHDA; CDR2 reads SQIVND (reference sequence). DNA of the CDR3: TGTGCCAGTAGCCCAGGGGGTTGGACTGAAGCTTTCTTT. This translates into CASSPGGWTEAFF.

The table lists this clone with a count of one. The V call is TRBV24-1, the J call TRBJ1-2; no clear D gene. V was cut by 1 base and J by 8 bases, with 10 bases left in between. This CDR3 contains 13 residues. CDR1 KGHDR and CDR2 SFDVKD come from the germline V gene. The CDR3 loop is CATSDFSGSGYTF. Here the CDR3 DNA reads TGTGCCACCAGTGATTTTTCGGGTTCCGGCTACACCTTC.